There are many counts of the clone carrying this TCR beta chain. Its specificity is not known. Sorting defined naive CD8 T cells as CD8+CD4-CCR7+CD45RA+. The data are from a study of molecular identifiers for immune sequencing clone quantification. TCRdb fed the PCR reads into MiXCR, producing one record per CDR3 protein. The sample has about half a million distinct CDR3 sequences, about a fifth seen once. General observations from the study: Reportedly, one cell's Jurkat TCR RNA was detected within 1,100,000 naive CD8 cells. Under 1% of molecules in naive cells, but over 98% of effector molecules, belonged to clones above 20 RNA copies.

Sequencing was done on a sample of naive CD8+ T cells from blood, with Jurkat cell RNA spiked in. Indicated subset: FACS-sorted CD8+CD4-CCR7+CD45RA+ naive T cells. The receptor's source is a human donor in good health. Some libraries in this study had Jurkat cell RNA spiked in.

The CDR3 nucleotides are TGTGCCAGCAGTTTCACGACCCCGACGACAAGCACAGATACGCAGTATTTT. This codes for CASSFTTPTTSTDTQYF. The chain joins TRBV2 to TRBJ2-3, with D uncertain. This CDR3 spans 17 amino acids. Germline lookup yields CDR1 SNHLY and CDR2 FYNNEI. Between the trimmed V and J ends, which lost 5 bases and 0 bases, there was a span of 18 bases.